This T cell receptor (beta chain) was identified during a study of cytomegalovirus exposure and HLA in healthy donors. Concerning this clone: The antigen is not known.

CDR3 length equals 19 residues. The V gene's germline CDR1 is KGHSH and CDR2 LQKENI. J gave up 4 bases and V 0 bases, and 15 bases lay outside the gene matches. Broader study findings: Per published reports, the classifier diagnosed cytomegalovirus status with high specificity and sensitivity. Cytomegalovirus association was assigned to about 180 TCR beta chains. Most observed TCR sequences were rare, whereas some public TCRs were detected in many donors.

The donors were members of the validation cohort comprising about 130 subjects, separate from the roughly 670-subject first cohort. Sequencing was performed with immunoSEQ multiplex PCR; in TCRdb, only in-frame clones are kept and a portion is missing. The sample has around 95,000 clones; about 85% are singletons. This TCR derives from a man aged 18 to 29 in good health and CMV-seropositive. V usage is TRBV18 and J usage is TRBJ2-3; 8 positions agree with TRBD2. Specimen: PBMCs. CDR3: CASSPPTYERERFADTQYF. The DNA for the CDR3 is TGTGCCAGCTCACCACCAACCTACGAGCGGGAGCGCTTCGCAGATACGCAGTATTTT. Full variable domain (missing parts from reference TRBV18 and TRBJ2-3): NAGVMQNPRHLVRRRGQEARLRCSPMKGHSHVYWYRQLPEEGLKFMVYLQKENIIDESGMPKERFSAEFPKEGPSILRIQQVVRGDSAAYFCASSPPTYERERFADTQYFGPGTRLTVL.